This T cell receptor beta chain came from a study of OX40 agonist ivuxolimab in advanced cancers. Notes on the research overall: The costimulatory receptor OX40 (CD134) was targeted by ivuxolimab, a fully human IgG2 agonistic monoclonal antibody. Intravenous ivuxolimab was administered to patients every 2 weeks at six dose levels: 0.01, 0.1, 0.3, 1.5, 3 and 10 mg/kg. Of the 50 to 55 dose-escalation patients, hepatocellular carcinoma was present in around 19, melanoma in approximately 15, renal cell carcinoma in 9 and head and neck cancer in 9. A male proportion of 75% to 85% and a mean age of approximately 62 years, ranging from about 23 to 79, were recorded for the dose-escalation cohort. Patients were allowed to have had prior anti-PD-1, anti-PD-L1 or anti-CTLA-4 therapy, and 40% of the dose-escalation patients had been treated with checkpoint inhibitors. Partial responses were achieved by three dose-escalation patients, of whom one had hepatocellular carcinoma and two had cutaneous melanoma. Peripheral TCRbeta sequencing aimed to test whether ivuxolimab altered TCR sequence diversity and caused clonal T-cell expansion. The paper reports the monotherapy dose-escalation portion (N of about 50 patients) of the phase I ivuxolimab trial.

What the study reported, not specific to this receptor: At doses from 0.1 to 3.0 mg/kg, clonal expansion was seen in both CD4+ and CD8+ blood T cells between baseline and week 6. Low levels of normalized T-cell clonal expansion were also shown by some nonresponding patients. In the 0.1-3.0 mg/kg groups, partial responders were among the patients with the lowest normalized peripheral clonal expansion, particularly in CD8+ T cells. The antigen specificity of the clonally expanded peripheral T cells was not determined. After ivuxolimab, CD8+ T cells had more expanded clones than CD4+ T cells on average.

Relative to germline, V is 5 bases shorter and J is 0 bases shorter, with 13 bases between their ends. The CDR1 and CDR2 encoded by the germline V gene (reference sequence) are SEHNR and FQNEAQ. The CDR3 goes from the cysteine to the phenylalanine over 15 residues. Only the CDR3 DNA is retained, 45 bases long and in frame from the first base. To sequence the TCRbeta CDR3 region, genomic DNA was isolated from the sorted cells. The immunoSEQ Assay was used to sequence the TCRbeta CDR3 regions. Drawn from immuneACCESS, this table holds only the in-frame rearrangements with V and J called that TCRdb kept. Clones are partly lost; checked studies trace under half to an unresolved V gene and leave the rest unexplained. The sample table contains 45,000 to 55,000 clones; only one count was recorded for about 83% of them. The ten largest make up around 15% of the sample. This clone came up once. Its antigen is not yet known. Base qualities are not at hand, and no much larger clone is one base apart.

Patients with a history of autoimmune disease or receiving systemic immunosuppression were excluded from the trial. Peripheral blood for TCR sequencing was collected from all dose cohorts at baseline, on cycle 4 day 1, and on cycle 7 day 1. The samples were taken from a phase I, first-in-human, multicenter, open-label dose-escalation trial of ivuxolimab. Adults with locally advanced or metastatic melanoma, renal cell carcinoma, hepatocellular carcinoma or head and neck squamous cell carcinoma were enrolled in the trial. CD4+ and CD8+ T cells were sorted separately from peripheral blood before TCR sequencing.

The sequenced sample was CD4+ or CD8+ T cells sorted from blood, obtained in a trial of the OX40 agonist ivuxolimab. This chain joins TRBV7-9 to TRBJ1-1; TRBD1 might be the D gene, on 5 matching bases. The source is an adult with an advanced solid tumor such as melanoma, head and neck, liver or kidney cancer. The DNA sequence is as follows: TGTGCCAGCAGCACCAGGGACTCATTGAACACTGAAGCTTTCTTT. Its protein reads: CASSTRDSLNTEAFF.